This T cell receptor (beta chain) was captured in a study of cytomegalovirus exposure and HLA in healthy donors. Study-level information: Of the donors genotyped, about 390 in all, 65% to 90% fell in the Caucasian-associated ancestry cluster.

Study-wide results and limits: Cytomegalovirus status was reportedly diagnosed by the classifier with high sensitivity and specificity. Beyond CMV serostatus, there was no information to go on about immune exposure.

The PCR had 60 Vbeta and 13 Jbeta primers. Some clones are missing from TCRdb's copy, which holds only in-frame ones; the method was immunoSEQ multiplex PCR. The table shows 100,000 to 140,000 clones, with roughly 80% occurring only once. The germline V gene encodes CDR1 LNHDA and CDR2 SQIVND (reference sequence). With 5 bases removed from V and 5 bases from J, the gap between germline ends came to 7 bases. CDR3 length: 12 amino acids. Healthy people donating bone marrow made up the donors. Note on this clone: Its antigen is as yet unknown.

Sequences were obtained from PBMCs. The chain joins TRBV19 to TRBJ1-5, with no clear D. The source of this sequence is a young man in good health and CMV-seronegative. The CDR3 reads CASSVIYQPQHF. The CDR3 nucleotides are TGTGCCAGTAGTGTTATCTATCAGCCCCAGCATTTT.